The clone carrying this TCR beta chain was counted between two and nine times. Antigen specificity is unknown. This specimen comes from a study of human T cells and chemical hapten exposure. Study-level findings and limits: Having alopecia, donors may respond immunologically unlike healthy people.

Time point defined: patch test 2, 6 weeks after DPC sensitization. Treatment in this sample: therapeutic diphenylcyclopropenone sensitization with weekly scalp DPC. V dropped 2 bases and J dropped 4 bases, with 18 bases sitting between them. Germline V gives CDR1 MNHEY, CDR2 SMNVEV (reference sequence). The CDR3 length is 17 residues. Per the original data handling: The median was roughly 95,000 TCRs per sample, ranging roughly 23,224 to 690,600. TCRdb re-derived calls from the RACE reads in MiXCR, one entry per CDR3 protein. The V and J calls reflect TCRdb's pipeline rather than the authors' work. The table shows 96,000 or so distinct CDR3 sequences, with 7% to 10% occurring only once.

The rearrangement links TRBV27 to TRBJ2-1; D could derive from TRBD1 or TRBD2 (7 bases each). The source is a woman aged 35 to 49 with alopecia areata. Some clones in this sample may be carry-over from other donors' samples. The specimen comprised whole blood, sampled in connection with sensitization to the hapten diphenylcyclopropenone (DPC). The CDR3 is CASSLETGRALYNEQFF. As DNA, the CDR3 is TGTGCCAGCAGTTTAGAGACAGGGAGGGCCCTATACAATGAGCAGTTCTTC.